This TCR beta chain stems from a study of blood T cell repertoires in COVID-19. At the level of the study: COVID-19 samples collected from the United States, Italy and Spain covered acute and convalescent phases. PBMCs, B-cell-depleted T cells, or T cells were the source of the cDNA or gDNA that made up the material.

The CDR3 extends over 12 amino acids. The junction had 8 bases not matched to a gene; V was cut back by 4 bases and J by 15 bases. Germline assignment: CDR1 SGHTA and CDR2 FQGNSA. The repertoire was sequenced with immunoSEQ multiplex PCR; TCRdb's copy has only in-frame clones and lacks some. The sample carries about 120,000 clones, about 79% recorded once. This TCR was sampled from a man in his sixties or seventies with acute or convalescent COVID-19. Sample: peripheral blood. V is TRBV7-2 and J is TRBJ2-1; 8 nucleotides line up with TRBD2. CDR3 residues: CASSSLAGDPFF. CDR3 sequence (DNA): TGTGCCAGCAGCTCCCTAGCGGGTGACCCGTTCTTC.